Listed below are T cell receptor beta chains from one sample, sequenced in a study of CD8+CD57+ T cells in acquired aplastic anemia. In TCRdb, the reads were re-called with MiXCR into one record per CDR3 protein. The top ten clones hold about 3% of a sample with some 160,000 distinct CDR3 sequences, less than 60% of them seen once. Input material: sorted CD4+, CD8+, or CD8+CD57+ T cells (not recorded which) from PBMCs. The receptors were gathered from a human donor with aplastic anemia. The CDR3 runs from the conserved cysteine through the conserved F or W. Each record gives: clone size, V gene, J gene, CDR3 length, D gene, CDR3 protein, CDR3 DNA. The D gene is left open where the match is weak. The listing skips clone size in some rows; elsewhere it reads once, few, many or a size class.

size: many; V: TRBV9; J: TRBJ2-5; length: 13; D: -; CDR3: CASSGGMWETQYF; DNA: TGTGCCAGCAGCGGTGGGATGTGGGAGACCCAGTACTTC
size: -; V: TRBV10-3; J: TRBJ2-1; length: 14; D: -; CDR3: CAISGLSSYNEQFF; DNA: TGTGCCATCAGTGGACTCAGCTCCTACAATGAGCAGTTCTTC
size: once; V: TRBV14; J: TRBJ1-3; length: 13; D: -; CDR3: CASSQSFGNTIYF; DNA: TGTGCCAGCAGTCAGTCCTTCGGAAACACCATATATTTT
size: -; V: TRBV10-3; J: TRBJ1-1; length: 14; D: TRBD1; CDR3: CATDRGFGSTEAFF; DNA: TGTGCCACCGACAGGGGATTTGGTAGCACTGAAGCTTTCTTT
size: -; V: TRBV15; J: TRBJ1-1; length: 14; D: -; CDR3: CATSYSSGNTEAFF; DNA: TGTGCCACCAGCTATTCTTCAGGGAACACTGAAGCTTTCTTT
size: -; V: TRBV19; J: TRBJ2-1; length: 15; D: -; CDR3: CASSIFAGPGNEQFF; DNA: TGTGCCAGTAGTATTTTCGCGGGACCCGGGAATGAGCAGTTCTTC
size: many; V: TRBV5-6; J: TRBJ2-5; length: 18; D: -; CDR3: CASSFSPAGRRDQETQYF; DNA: TGTGCCAGCAGCTTCTCACCGGCGGGCAGGCGGGACCAAGAGACCCAGTACTTC
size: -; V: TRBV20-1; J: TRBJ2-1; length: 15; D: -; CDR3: CSAREGELVHNEQFF; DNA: TGCAGTGCTAGGGAGGGGGAGTTGGTCCACAATGAGCAGTTCTTC
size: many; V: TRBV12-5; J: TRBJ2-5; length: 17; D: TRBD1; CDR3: CASGLVLGTGSKETQYF; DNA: TGTGCTAGTGGTTTGGTACTCGGGACAGGATCCAAAGAGACCCAGTACTTC
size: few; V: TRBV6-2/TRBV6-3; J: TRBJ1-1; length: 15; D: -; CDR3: CASSLRGPPNTEAFF; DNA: TGTGCCAGCTCCCTCCGGGGACCCCCGAACACTGAAGCTTTCTTT
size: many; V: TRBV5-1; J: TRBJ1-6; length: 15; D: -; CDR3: CASSLGTAYNSPLHF; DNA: TGCGCCAGCAGCTTGGGGACGGCCTATAATTCACCCCTCCACTTT
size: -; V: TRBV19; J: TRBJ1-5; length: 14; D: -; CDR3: CASSHWGASQPQHF; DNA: TGTGCCAGTAGTCACTGGGGTGCTAGCCAGCCCCAGCATTTT
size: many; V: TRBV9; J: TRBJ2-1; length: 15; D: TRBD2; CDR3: CASSVGAGGSDEQFF; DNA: TGTGCCAGCAGCGTAGGGGCGGGAGGGTCAGATGAGCAGTTCTTC
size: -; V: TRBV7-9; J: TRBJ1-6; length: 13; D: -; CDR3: CASSASPNSPLHF; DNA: TGTGCCAGCAGCGCCAGCCCGAATTCACCCCTCCACTTT
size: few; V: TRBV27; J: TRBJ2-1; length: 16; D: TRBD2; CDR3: CASSFGTSGDRNEQFF; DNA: TGTGCCAGCAGTTTCGGGACTAGCGGAGATCGCAATGAGCAGTTCTTC
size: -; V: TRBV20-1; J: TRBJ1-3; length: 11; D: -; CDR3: CSAPSGNTIYF; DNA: TGCAGTGCCCCCTCTGGAAACACCATATATTTT
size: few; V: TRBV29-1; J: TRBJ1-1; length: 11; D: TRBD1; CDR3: CSVRTGLEAFF; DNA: TGCAGCGTCCGGACAGGGTTGGAAGCTTTCTTT
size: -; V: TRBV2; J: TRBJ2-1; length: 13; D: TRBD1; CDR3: CASHRGSYNEQFF; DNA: TGTGCCAGTCACAGGGGATCGTACAATGAGCAGTTCTTC
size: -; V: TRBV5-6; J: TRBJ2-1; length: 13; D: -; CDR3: CASSPRLAHEQFF; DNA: TGTGCCAGCAGCCCAAGGCTAGCTCATGAGCAGTTCTTC
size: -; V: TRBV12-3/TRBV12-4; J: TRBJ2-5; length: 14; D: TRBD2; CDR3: CASGLAGAQETQYF; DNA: TGTGCCAGTGGACTAGCGGGAGCCCAAGAGACCCAGTACTTC
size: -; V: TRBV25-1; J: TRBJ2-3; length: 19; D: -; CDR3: CASSEVDGASQASTDTQYF; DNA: TGTGCCAGCAGTGAAGTGGACGGCGCGTCTCAAGCTAGCACAGATACGCAGTATTTT
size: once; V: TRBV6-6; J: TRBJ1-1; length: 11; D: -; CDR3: CASSYSTEAFF; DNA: TGTGCCAGCAGTTACTCCACTGAAGCTTTCTTT
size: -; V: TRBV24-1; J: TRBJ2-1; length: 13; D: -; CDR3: CATSDYGSIEQFF; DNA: TGTGCCACCAGTGATTACGGTTCCATTGAGCAGTTCTTC
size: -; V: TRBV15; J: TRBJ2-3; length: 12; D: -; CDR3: CATSRRGDTQYF; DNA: TGTGCCACCAGCAGGCGGGGAGATACGCAGTATTTT
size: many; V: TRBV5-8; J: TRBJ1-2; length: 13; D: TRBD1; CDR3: CASSPGGPYGYTF; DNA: TGTGCCAGCAGTCCAGGGGGGCCCTATGGCTACACCTTC
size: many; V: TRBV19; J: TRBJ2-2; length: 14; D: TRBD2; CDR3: CASTGLAISGELFF; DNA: TGTGCCAGTACGGGACTAGCTATTTCCGGGGAGCTGTTTTTT
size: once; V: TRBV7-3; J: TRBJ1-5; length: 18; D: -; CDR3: CASSFLPSSDQFNQPQHF; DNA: TGTGCCAGCAGCTTCCTCCCCTCATCGGATCAATTCAATCAGCCCCAGCATTTT
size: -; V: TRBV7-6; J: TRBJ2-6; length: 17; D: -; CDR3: CASRVTGEGPGANVLTF; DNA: TGTGCCAGCAGGGTGACAGGCGAGGGGCCTGGGGCCAACGTCCTGACTTTC
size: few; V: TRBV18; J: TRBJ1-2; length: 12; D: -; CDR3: CASSAANYGYTF; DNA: TGTGCCAGCTCCGCGGCTAACTATGGCTACACCTTC
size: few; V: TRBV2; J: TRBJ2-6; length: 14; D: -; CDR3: CASRGSAGANVLTF; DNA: TGTGCCAGCAGGGGGTCGGCTGGGGCCAACGTCCTGACTTTC
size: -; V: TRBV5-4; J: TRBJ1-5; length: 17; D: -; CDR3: CASSWGGGGNSNQPQHF; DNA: TGTGCCAGCAGCTGGGGCGGGGGGGGGAATAGCAATCAGCCCCAGCATTTT
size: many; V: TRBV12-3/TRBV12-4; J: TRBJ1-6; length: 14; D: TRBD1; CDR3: CASTIQGAHSPLHF; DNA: TGTGCCAGCACAATTCAGGGGGCGCATTCACCCCTCCACTTT
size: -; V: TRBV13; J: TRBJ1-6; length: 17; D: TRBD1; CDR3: CASSLRDRGMYNSPLHF; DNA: TGTGCCAGCAGCCTAAGGGACAGGGGCATGTATAATTCACCCCTCCACTTT
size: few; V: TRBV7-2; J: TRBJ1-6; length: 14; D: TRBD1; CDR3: CASTQSRGLSPLHF; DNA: TGTGCCAGCACCCAAAGCAGGGGGCTGTCACCCCTCCACTTT
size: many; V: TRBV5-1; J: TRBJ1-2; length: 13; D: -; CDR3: CASSPRGQNGYTF; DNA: TGCGCCAGCAGCCCAAGAGGACAGAATGGCTACACCTTC
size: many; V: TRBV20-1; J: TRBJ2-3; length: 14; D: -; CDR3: CSAREALGADTQYF; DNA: TGCAGTGCTAGAGAAGCGTTGGGGGCCGATACGCAGTATTTT
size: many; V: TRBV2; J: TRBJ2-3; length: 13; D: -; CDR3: CASSEGGTDTQYF; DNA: TGTGCCAGCAGTGAAGGAGGCACAGATACGCAGTATTTT
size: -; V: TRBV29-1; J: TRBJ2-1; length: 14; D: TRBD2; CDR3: CSGLAGSKYNEQFF; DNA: TGCAGCGGTCTAGCGGGATCTAAGTACAATGAGCAGTTCTTC
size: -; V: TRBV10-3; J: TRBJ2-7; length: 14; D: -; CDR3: CASSYVRVSYEQYF; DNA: TGTGCCAGCAGTTACGTAAGGGTCTCCTACGAGCAGTACTTC
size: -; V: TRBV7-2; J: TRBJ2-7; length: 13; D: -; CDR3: CASSLYSAGEQYF; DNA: TGTGCCAGCAGCTTATACTCGGCGGGTGAGCAGTACTTC
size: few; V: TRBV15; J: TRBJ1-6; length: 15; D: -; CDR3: CATSRDKGYGSPLHF; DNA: TGTGCCACCAGCAGAGATAAAGGGTATGGTTCACCCCTCCACTTT
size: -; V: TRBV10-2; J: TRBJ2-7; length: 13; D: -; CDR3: CASKFERYYEQYF; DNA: TGCGCCAGCAAGTTTGAGCGGTACTACGAGCAGTACTTC
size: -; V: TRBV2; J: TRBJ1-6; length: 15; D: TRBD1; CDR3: CASSVGQGAYSPLHF; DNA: TGTGCCAGCAGTGTGGGACAGGGGGCGTATTCACCCCTCCACTTT
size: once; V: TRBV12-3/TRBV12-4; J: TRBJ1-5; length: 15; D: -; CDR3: CASSLGAGFNQPQHF; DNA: TGTGCCAGCAGTTTAGGGGCAGGGTTCAATCAGCCCCAGCATTTT
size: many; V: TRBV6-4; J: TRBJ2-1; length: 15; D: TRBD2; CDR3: CASSVFLADYNEQFF; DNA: TGTGCCAGCAGTGTATTTCTAGCGGACTACAATGAGCAGTTCTTC
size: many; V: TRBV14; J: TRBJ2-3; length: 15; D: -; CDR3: CASSQRLGITDTQYF; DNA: TGTGCCAGCAGCCAAAGGTTAGGAATTACAGATACGCAGTATTTT
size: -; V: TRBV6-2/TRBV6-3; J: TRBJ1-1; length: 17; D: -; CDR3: CASAWGSTASMNTEAFF; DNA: TGTGCCAGCGCTTGGGGGAGCACGGCGTCCATGAACACTGAAGCTTTCTTT